This note documents a single TCR beta chain sequence. The CDR3 has 16 amino acids. V was clipped by 4 bases and J by 2 bases; unmatched bases: 6. Per germline, CDR1 SGHRS and CDR2 YFSETQ. The data were obtained in a study of blood T cell repertoires in COVID-19. Only in-frame clones appear in the TCRdb table, and some are missing; sequencing was by immunoSEQ multiplex PCR. The sample has more than 200,000 clones, less than 85% seen once. The rearrangement joins TRBV5-1 to TRBJ2-1; TRBD2 matches at 10 bases. The sample was peripheral blood. This clonotype was sampled from a woman of 80 years or more with active or convalescent COVID-19. Here the CDR3 DNA reads TGCGCCAGCAGCGGGAAAAGCGGGGGGGCCTACAATGAGCAGTTCTTC. It encodes CASSGKSGGAYNEQFF.